The 20 T cell receptor beta chains below come from one sample, sequenced in a study of CD8+CD57+ T cells in acquired aplastic anemia. Whoever was chosen for sequencing had shown CD8+CD57+ cell expansion by flow cytometry. CDR3 and TCR beta VDJ profiling relied on a genomic DNA template. TCRdb independently ran MiXCR on the reads; one entry per CDR3 protein. The sample lists some 200,000 distinct CDR3 sequences, around half seen once, with over 7.5% in the top ten. The sequenced sample consisted of sorted CD4+, CD8+, or CD8+CD57+ T cells (not recorded which) from PBMCs. The receptor set was obtained from a human donor with aplastic anemia.

The genes are TRBV10-3 and TRBJ2-7; TRBD1 is a possible D gene (6 bases). Germline V CDR1 and CDR2: ENHRY, SYGVKD. Trimming shortened V by 4 bases and J by 4 bases, and 20 bases separated the two germline ends. CDR3 size: 16 residues. The CDR3 DNA reads TGTGCCATCAGTGGGGGTGGGGGCGACCCTGCTTACGAGCAGTACTTC. Protein: CAISGGGGDPAYEQYF.

This clonotype was counted ten times or more. V gene TRBV24-1 combines with J gene TRBJ2-3, with TRBD2 as a possible D gene (6 bases). V shed 4 bases and J shed 4 bases, with 11 bases lying between them. Germline V gene lookup returns CDR1 KGHDR and CDR2 SFDVKD. The CDR3 is 14 amino acids. The CDR3 bases are TGTGCCACCAGTGAAGCCGGGAGACCAGATACGCAGTATTTT. It is translated as CATSEAGRPDTQYF.

This clonotype has a handful of counts. This may stem from a read error, because a much larger clone lies one nucleotide away. V and J are TRBV5-1 and TRBJ2-7; D is possibly TRBD2 (5 bases). CDR1 SGHRS and CDR2 YFSETQ come from the germline V gene. This CDR3 contains 14 residues. The CDR3 sequence is CASSLGTRRDEQHF. The CDR3 DNA reads TGCGCCAGCAGCTTGGGGACTCGGCGAGACGAGCAGCACTTC.

This chain uses TRBV10-1 with TRBJ1-1, with D uncertain. With 3 bases removed from V and 7 bases from J, the gap between germline ends came to 15 bases. Germline assignment: CDR1 WNHNN and CDR2 SYGVQD (reference sequence). The CDR3 contains 14 residues. The DNA of the CDR3 is TGCGCCAGCAGTGAAGGCCGGGAACGAGATGAAGCTTTCTTT. Translation gives CASSEGRERDEAFF.

The chain carries TRBV2 and TRBJ2-6; D uncertain. The CDR3 has 15 residues. The germline V gene encodes CDR1 SNHLY and CDR2 FYNNEI. V dropped 5 bases and J dropped 4 bases, with 12 bases sitting between them. The CDR3 nucleotides read TGTGCCAGCAGTTACTCGGGTTCCGGGGCCAACGTCCTGACTTTC. It is translated as CASSYSGSGANVLTF.

This clonotype was seen only a few times. The chain recombines TRBV19 with TRBJ2-7; possibly TRBD2 for D (6 bases). CDR1 is LNHDA and CDR2 is SQIVND in the germline V gene (reference sequence). CDR3 size: 13 residues. V shed 5 bases and J shed 1 base, with 9 bases lying between them. CDR3 DNA: TGTGCCAGTAGTGGCGGGGAATCCTACGAGCAGTACTTC. Residues: CASSGGESYEQYF.

The chain has TRBV4-2 and TRBJ2-1; 11 bases fit TRBD2. The CDR3 is 17 amino acids. V was clipped by 4 bases and J by 0 bases; unmatched bases: 5. Germline CDR1 reads LGHNA; CDR2 reads YNFKEQ. This CDR3 is CASSPPGLAASYNEQFF. The CDR3, as DNA: TGTGCCAGCAGCCCTCCGGGACTAGCGGCCTCCTACAATGAGCAGTTCTTC.

This clonotype appeared many times. The chain links TRBV7-3 to TRBJ2-1; maybe TRBD2 (6 bases). Trimming cost V 3 bases and J 10 bases, with 13 bases left between them. This CDR3 has 13 residues. From germline, CDR1 is SGHTA and CDR2 FQGTGA. The CDR3 DNA follows: TGTGCCAGCAGCTTCTCCCGGGAGATCGAGCAGTTCTTC. Translating it yields CASSFSREIEQFF. Full variable domain (outside the CDR3, taken from reference TRBV7-3 and TRBJ2-1): GAGVSQTPSNKVTEKGKYVELRCDPISGHTALYWYRQSLGQGPEFLIYFQGTGAADDSGLPNDRFFAVRPEGSVSTLKIQRTERGDSAVYLCASSFSREIEQFFGPGTRLTVL.

This clonotype was seen many times. This chain joins TRBV7-9 and TRBJ2-1; D is unclear. V was pared by 1 base and J by 7 bases, with 8 bases between. This CDR3 region has 13 residues. CDR1 and CDR2 (germline): SEHNR, FQNEAQ (reference sequence). This CDR3 is CASSLGQFNEQFF. In nucleotides, the CDR3 is TGTGCCAGCAGCTTAGGGCAGTTTAATGAGCAGTTCTTC.

In this sample, this clonotype turned up a few times. The chain links TRBV12-3 or TRBV12-4 to TRBJ2-4; D remains ambiguous. This CDR3 spans 14 amino acids. The V end lost 5 bases, the J end lost 0 bases, and 8 bases lay between the germline ends. CDR3 nucleotide sequence: TGTGCCAGCAGTGCCATCTTAGCCAAAAACATTCAGTACTTC. The encoded protein is CASSAILAKNIQYF.

The rearrangement uses TRBV5-1 and TRBJ2-7; 11 bases are shared with TRBD1. Per germline, CDR1 SGHRS and CDR2 YFSETQ. This CDR3 region has 15 residues. With V trimmed by 3 bases and J by 1 base, 3 bases remained unmatched. DNA for the CDR3: TGCGCCAGCAGCTGGGGACAGGGGGAATCCTACGAGCAGTACTTC. This translates into CASSWGQGESYEQYF.

This chain joins TRBV10-3 and TRBJ2-3; 7 bases match TRBD2. CDR1 and CDR2 (germline): ENHRY, SYGVKD. This CDR3 is built from 15 residues. Germline trimming cut 4 bases from V and 5 bases from J; bases unmatched to any gene: 9. The CDR3 coding sequence is TGTGCCATCAGTGGTCCCAGGGCGGGAGTAGATACGCAGTATTTT. It yields the protein CAISGPRAGVDTQYF.

This rearrangement joins TRBV12-3 or TRBV12-4 to TRBJ2-7; 9 nucleotides agree with TRBD1. This CDR3 region has 13 residues. After removal of 3 bases from V and 7 bases from J, the junction contained 4 bases not matched to a gene. In DNA form, the CDR3 reads TGTGCCAGCAGTTTCAGGACAGGGGTAGAGCAGTACTTC. Amino acid sequence: CASSFRTGVEQYF.

The chain combines TRBV7-2 with TRBJ2-5, with TRBD1 identical over 7 bases. CDR3 length: 15 residues. CDR1 and CDR2 (germline): SGHTA, FQGNSA. Trimming removed 1 base from V and 3 bases from J; junction bases left unmatched: 5. Written as DNA, the CDR3 is TGTGCCAGCAGCTTAGGGGGGACAGTAAAAGAGACCCAGTACTTC. Residues: CASSLGGTVKETQYF. Looking up the rest from reference TRBV7-2 and TRBJ2-5 gives the full variable domain: GAGVSQSPSNKVTEKGKDVELRCDPISGHTALYWYRQSLGQGLEFLIYFQGNSAPDKSGLPSDRFSAERTGGSVSTLTIQRTQQEDSAVYLCASSLGGTVKETQYFGPGTRLLVL.

V gene TRBV15 combines with J gene TRBJ2-4; maybe TRBD2 (5 bases). The CDR3 is 15 residues long. The ends were cut back, 5 bases at V and 0 bases at J, with 11 bases in the middle. CDR1 is LNHNV, CDR2 YYDKDF, per germline (reference sequence). The CDR3 DNA follows: TGTGCCACCAGCGAGGGCCTATTAGCCAAAAACATTCAGTACTTC. Its protein is CATSEGLLAKNIQYF.

This clonotype was seen repeatedly, ten times or more. This chain connects TRBV7-3 to TRBJ2-7, with 7 bases fitting TRBD1. The CDR3 loop spans 13 amino acids. V dropped 3 bases and J dropped 2; count of bases not matched to a gene: 1. Germline V gives CDR1 SGHTA, CDR2 FQGTGA. CDR3 coding DNA: TGTGCCAGCAGCTTCGGGACAGCCTACGAGCAGTACTTC. This codes for CASSFGTAYEQYF.

The gene calls are TRBV11-2 and TRBJ2-7; D might be TRBD1 (5 bases). The V end lost 5 bases, the J end lost 2 bases, and 22 bases lay between the germline ends. The CDR3 totals 17 residues. Germline CDR1 reads SGHAT; CDR2 reads FQNNGV. The CDR3 reads CASSPEQVFVGPYEQYF. The CDR3 nucleotides read TGTGCCAGCAGCCCGGAACAGGTGTTTGTGGGGCCCTACGAGCAGTACTTC.

On this clonotype: One junction end disagrees with the germline gene, perhaps due to a read error. J is TRBJ2-7 and V is TRBV20-1, with 13 bases fitting TRBD2. CDR1 and CDR2 from the germline V gene are DFQATT and SNEGSKA (reference sequence). The CDR3 contains 17 residues. The CDR3 spells CSARTLWTSGSPYVQYF. The DNA for the CDR3 is TGCAGTGCTCGGACATTATGGACTAGCGGGAGTCCCTACGTGCAGTACTTC.

This chain connects TRBV7-2 to TRBJ1-1; D is uncertain. Germline lookup yields CDR1 SGHTA and CDR2 FQGNSA. V dropped 3 bases and J dropped 3 bases, with 8 bases sitting between them. This CDR3 contains 13 residues. CDR3 sequence reads: CASSFMRDTEAFF. In nucleotides, the CDR3 is TGTGCCAGCAGCTTTATGAGGGACACTGAAGCTTTCTTT.

This chain links TRBV20-1 with TRBJ2-1; 8 bases agree with TRBD2. The V gene end was trimmed by 3 bases and the J gene end by 10 bases; junction bases not matched to a gene: 11. Germline V gives CDR1 DFQATT, CDR2 SNEGSKA (reference sequence). This CDR3 is built from 14 residues. CDR3 DNA: TGCAGTGCTAGCGGGGGACTAGATTACGGCGAGCAGTTCTTC. As protein: CSASGGLDYGEQFF.